This T cell receptor (beta chain) was profiled in a study of PD-1 blockade in mismatch repair-deficient tumors. Study-wide points: Tumor-resident clones, often absent from pretreatment blood, expanded after pembrolizumab and then contracted.

All patients were mismatch repair deficient, assessed by either PCR or immunohistochemistry. TCR sequencing covered a few patients who responded to pembrolizumab. The table lists this clone with a count of one. The antigen remains undetermined. The protocol was immunoSEQ multiplex PCR, while the TCRdb copy is restricted to in-frame clones and leaves out a portion. The table has 90,000 to 120,000 clones, over 75% seen once. The CDR3 covers 18 residues. V was clipped by 1 base and J by 7 bases; unmatched bases: 10. Germline lookup yields CDR1 MGHRA and CDR2 YSYEKL. The source was peripheral blood, collected about eight months after starting pembrolizumab. V usage is TRBV4-1 and J usage is TRBJ2-1, with TRBD2 matching 13 bases. This sequence was found in an adult with mismatch repair-deficient cancer. The CDR3 DNA is TGCGCCAGCAGCCAAGTGGATATGGGACTAGCGGGATTTAATGAGCAGTTCTTC. This codes for CASSQVDMGLAGFNEQFF.